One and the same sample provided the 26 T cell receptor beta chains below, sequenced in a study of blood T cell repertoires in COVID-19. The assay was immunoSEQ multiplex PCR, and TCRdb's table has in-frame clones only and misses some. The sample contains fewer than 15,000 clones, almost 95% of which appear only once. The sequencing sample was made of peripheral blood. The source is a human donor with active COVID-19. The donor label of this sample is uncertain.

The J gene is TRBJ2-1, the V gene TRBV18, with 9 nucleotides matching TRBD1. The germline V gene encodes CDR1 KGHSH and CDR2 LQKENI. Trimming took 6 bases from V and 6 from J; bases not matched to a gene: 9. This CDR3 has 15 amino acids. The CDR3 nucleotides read TGTGCCAGCTCCCTTTGGGACAGGGATTTCAATGAGCAGTTCTTC. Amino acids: CASSLWDRDFNEQFF. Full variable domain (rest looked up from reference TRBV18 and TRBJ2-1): NAGVMQNPRHLVRRRGQEARLRCSPMKGHSHVYWYRQLPEEGLKFMVYLQKENIIDESGMPKERFSAEFPKEGPSILRIQQVVRGDSAAYFCASSLWDRDFNEQFFGPGTRLTVL.

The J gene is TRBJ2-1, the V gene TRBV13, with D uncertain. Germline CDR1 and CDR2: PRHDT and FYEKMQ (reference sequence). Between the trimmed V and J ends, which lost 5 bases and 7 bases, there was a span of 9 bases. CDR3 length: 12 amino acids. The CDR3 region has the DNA TGTGCCAGCAGCCCTCAGAGGAATGAGCAGTTCTTC. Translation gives CASSPQRNEQFF.

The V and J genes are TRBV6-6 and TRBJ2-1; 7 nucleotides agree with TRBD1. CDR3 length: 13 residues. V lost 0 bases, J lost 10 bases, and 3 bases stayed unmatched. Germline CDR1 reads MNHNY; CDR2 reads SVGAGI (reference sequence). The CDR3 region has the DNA TGTGCCAGCAGTTACTCGCCGGACAGGGAGCAGTTCTTC. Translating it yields CASSYSPDREQFF.

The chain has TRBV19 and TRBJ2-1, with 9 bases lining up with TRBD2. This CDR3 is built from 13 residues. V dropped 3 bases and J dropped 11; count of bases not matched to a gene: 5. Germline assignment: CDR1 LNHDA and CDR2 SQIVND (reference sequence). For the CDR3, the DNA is TGTGCCAGTAGTATGGGGACTAGCCAAAAGCAGTTCTTC. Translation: CASSMGTSQKQFF.

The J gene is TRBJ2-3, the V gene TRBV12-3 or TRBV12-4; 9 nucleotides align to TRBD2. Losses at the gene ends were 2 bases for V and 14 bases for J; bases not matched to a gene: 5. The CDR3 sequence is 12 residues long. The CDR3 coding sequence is TGTGCCAGCAGTTTACCGGGACTAGCTGCGTATTTT. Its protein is CASSLPGLAAYF.

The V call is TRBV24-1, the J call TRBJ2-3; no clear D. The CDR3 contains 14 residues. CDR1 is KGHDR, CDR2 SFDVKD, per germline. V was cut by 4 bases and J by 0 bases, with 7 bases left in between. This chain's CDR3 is CATSEPRSTDTQYF. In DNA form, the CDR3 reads TGTGCCACCAGTGAGCCTCGGAGCACAGATACGCAGTATTTT.

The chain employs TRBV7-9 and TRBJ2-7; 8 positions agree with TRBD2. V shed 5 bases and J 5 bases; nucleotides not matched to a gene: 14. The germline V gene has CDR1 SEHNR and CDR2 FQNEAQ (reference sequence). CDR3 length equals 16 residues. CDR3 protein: CASSPSGQLAENEQYF. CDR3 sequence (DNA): TGTGCCAGCAGCCCTTCAGGGCAACTAGCGGAAAACGAGCAGTACTTC.

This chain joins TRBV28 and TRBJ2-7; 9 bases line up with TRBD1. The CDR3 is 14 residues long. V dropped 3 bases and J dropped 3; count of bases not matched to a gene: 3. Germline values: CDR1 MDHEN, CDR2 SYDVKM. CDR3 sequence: CASSFRDRVYEQYF. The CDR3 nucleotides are TGTGCCAGCAGTTTCCGGGACAGGGTCTACGAGCAGTACTTC.

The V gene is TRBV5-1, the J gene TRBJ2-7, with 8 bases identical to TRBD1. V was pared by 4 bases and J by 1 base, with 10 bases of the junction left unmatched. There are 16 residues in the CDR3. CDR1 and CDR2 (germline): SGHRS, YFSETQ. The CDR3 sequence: CASSLTGTGVSYEQYF. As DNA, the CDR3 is TGCGCCAGCAGCCTTACCGGGACAGGAGTTTCCTACGAGCAGTACTTC.

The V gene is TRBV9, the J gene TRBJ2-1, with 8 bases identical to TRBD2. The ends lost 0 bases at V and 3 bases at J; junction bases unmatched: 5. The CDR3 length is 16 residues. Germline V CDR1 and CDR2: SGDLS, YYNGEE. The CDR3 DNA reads TGTGCCAGCAGCGTAGTTCCGGGAGGGAACTACAATGAGCAGTTCTTC. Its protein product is CASSVVPGGNYNEQFF.

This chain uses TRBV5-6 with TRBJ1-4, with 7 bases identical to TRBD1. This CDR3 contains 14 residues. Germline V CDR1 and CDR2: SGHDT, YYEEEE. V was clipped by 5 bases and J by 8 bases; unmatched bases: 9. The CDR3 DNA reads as TGTGCCAGCAGTTACCGGGACAGATCCGAAAAACTGTTTTTT. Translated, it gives CASSYRDRSEKLFF.

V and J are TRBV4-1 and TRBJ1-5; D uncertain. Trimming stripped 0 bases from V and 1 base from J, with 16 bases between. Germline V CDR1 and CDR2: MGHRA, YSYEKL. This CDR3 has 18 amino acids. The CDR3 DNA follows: TGCGCCAGCAGCCAAGAGACGCTGCGAGGGTCCAGCAATCAGCCCCAGCATTTT. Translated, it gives CASSQETLRGSSNQPQHF.

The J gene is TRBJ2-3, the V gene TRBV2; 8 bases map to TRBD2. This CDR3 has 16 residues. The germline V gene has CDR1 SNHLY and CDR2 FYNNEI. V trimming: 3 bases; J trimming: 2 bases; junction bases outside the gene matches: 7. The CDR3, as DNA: TGTGCCAGCAGTGACCGATTAGCGGGGCTCACAGATACGCAGTATTTT. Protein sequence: CASSDRLAGLTDTQYF.

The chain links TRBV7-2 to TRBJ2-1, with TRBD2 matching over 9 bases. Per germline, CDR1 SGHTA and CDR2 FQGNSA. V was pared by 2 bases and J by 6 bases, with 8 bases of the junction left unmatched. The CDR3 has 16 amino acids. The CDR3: CASSLMGGGALNEQFF. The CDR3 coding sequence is TGTGCCAGCAGCTTAATGGGCGGGGGGGCCCTCAATGAGCAGTTCTTC.

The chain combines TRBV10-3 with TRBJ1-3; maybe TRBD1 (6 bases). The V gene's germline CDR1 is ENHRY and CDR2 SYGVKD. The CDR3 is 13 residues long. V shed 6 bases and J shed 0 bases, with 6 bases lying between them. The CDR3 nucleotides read TGTGCCATCAGGGACAGCTCTGGAAACACCATATATTTT. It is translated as CAIRDSSGNTIYF.

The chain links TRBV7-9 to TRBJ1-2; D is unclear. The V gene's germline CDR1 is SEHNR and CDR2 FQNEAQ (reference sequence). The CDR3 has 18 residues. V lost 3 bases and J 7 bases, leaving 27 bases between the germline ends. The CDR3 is CASSFYSVRSGAYTGYTF. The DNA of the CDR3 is TGTGCCAGCAGCTTTTATAGCGTAAGGTCGGGAGCCTATACTGGCTACACCTTC.

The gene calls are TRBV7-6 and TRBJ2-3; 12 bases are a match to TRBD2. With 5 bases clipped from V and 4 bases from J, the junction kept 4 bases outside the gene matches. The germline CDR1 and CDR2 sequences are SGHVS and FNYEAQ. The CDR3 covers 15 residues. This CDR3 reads CASSPSGRAADTQYF. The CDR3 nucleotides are TGTGCCAGCAGCCCTAGCGGGAGGGCCGCAGATACGCAGTATTTT.

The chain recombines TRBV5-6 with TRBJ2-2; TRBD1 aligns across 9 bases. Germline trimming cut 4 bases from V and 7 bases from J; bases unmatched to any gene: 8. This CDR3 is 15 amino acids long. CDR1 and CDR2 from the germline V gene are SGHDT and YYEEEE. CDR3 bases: TGTGCCAGCAGCCCTGGACAGGGGAGGAGCGGGGAGCTGTTTTTT. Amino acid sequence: CASSPGQGRSGELFF.

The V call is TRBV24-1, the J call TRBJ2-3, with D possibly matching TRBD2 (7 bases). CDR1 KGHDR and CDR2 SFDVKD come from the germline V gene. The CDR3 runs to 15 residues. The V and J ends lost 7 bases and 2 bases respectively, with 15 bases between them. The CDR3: CATRGGSGHTDTQYF. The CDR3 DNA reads TGTGCCACCAGAGGGGGTAGCGGGCACACAGATACGCAGTATTTT.

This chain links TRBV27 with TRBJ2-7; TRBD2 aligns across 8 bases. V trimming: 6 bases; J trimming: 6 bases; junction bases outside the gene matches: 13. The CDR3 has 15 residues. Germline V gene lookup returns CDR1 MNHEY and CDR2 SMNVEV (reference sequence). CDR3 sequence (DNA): TGTGCCAGCAGCTCACCCGGGACTAGACTTTTCGAGCAGTACTTC. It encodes CASSSPGTRLFEQYF.

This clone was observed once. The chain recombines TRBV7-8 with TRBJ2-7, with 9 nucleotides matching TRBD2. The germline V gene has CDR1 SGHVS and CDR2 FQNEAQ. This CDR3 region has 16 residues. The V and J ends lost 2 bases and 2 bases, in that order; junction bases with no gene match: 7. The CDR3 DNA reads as TGTGCCAGCAGCTTACGGCGTAGCGGGGGAACCTACGAGCAGTACTTC. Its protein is CASSLRRSGGTYEQYF.

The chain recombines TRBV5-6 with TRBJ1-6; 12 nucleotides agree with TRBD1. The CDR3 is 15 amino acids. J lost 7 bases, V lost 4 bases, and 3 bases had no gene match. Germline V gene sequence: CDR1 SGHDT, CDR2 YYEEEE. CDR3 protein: CASSPGTGGNSPLHF. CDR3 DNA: TGTGCCAGCAGCCCGGGGACAGGGGGCAATTCACCCCTCCACTTT.

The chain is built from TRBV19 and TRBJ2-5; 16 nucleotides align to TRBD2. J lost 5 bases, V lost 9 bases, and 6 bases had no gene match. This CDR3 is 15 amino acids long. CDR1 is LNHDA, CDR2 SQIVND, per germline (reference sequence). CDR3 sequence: CASTGLAGGQETQYF. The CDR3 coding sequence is TGTGCCAGCACGGGACTAGCGGGAGGGCAGGAGACCCAGTACTTC.

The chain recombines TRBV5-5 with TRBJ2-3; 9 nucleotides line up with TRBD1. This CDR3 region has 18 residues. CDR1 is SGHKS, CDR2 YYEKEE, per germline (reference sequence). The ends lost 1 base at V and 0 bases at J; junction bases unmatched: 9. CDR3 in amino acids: CASSLSRTGATSTDTQYF. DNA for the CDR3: TGTGCCAGCAGCTTGTCTCGGACAGGGGCCACTAGCACAGATACGCAGTATTTT.

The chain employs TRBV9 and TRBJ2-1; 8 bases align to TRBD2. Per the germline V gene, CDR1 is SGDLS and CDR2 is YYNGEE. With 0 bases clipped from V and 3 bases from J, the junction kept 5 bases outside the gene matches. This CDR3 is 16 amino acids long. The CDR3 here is CASSVGSSGDYNEQFF. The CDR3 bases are TGTGCCAGCAGCGTAGGGAGTAGCGGGGACTACAATGAGCAGTTCTTC.

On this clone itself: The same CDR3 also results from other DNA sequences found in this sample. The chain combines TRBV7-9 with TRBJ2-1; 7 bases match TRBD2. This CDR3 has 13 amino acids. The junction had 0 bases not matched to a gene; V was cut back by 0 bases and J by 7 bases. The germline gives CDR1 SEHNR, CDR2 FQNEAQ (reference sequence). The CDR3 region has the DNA TGTGCCAGCAGCTTAGCGGGGGGGAATGAGCAGTTCTTC. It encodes CASSLAGGNEQFF.